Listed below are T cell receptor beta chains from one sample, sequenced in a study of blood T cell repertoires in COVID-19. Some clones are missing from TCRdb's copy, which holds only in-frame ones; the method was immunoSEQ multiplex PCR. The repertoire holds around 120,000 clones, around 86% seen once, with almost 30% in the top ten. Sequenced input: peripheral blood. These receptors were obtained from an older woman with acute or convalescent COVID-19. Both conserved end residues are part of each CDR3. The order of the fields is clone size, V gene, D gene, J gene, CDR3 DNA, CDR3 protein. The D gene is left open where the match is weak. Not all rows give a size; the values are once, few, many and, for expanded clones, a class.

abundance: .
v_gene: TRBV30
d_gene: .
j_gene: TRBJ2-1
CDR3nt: TGTGCCTGGAGCCGGCAGGTCAATGAGCAGTTCTTC
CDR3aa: CAWSRQVNEQFF

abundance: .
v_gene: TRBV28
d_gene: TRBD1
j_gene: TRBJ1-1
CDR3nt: TGTGCCAGCAGTGTCACCGGGACAGGGAACACTGAAGCTTTCTTT
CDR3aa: CASSVTGTGNTEAFF

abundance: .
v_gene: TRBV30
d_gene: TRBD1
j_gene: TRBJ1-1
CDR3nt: TGTGCCTGGTGCAACAGGGGGCGTAGGGACACTGAAGCTTTCTTT
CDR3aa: CAWCNRGRRDTEAFF

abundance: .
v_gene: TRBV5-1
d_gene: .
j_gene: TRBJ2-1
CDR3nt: TGCGCCAGCAGCTTGGCCACGGACAGACTCAATGAGCAGTTCTTC
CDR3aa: CASSLATDRLNEQFF

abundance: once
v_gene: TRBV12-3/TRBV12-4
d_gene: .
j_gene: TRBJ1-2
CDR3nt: TGTGCCAGCAGTTCGGGGTCTGGCTACACCTTC
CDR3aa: CASSSGSGYTF

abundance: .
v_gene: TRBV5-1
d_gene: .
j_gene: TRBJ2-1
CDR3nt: TGCGCCAGCAGCCCGGAGGTGGGGGCTTCTTACAATGAGCAGTTCTTC
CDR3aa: CASSPEVGASYNEQFF

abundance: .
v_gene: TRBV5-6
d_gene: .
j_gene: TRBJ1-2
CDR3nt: TGTGCCAGCAGCTTTCGGGAAGGCCCCAGCTATGGCTACACCTTC
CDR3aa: CASSFREGPSYGYTF

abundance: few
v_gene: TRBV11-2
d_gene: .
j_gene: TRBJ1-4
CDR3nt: TGTGCCAGCAGCCATCCAACAACTAATGAAAAACTGTTTTTT
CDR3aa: CASSHPTTNEKLFF

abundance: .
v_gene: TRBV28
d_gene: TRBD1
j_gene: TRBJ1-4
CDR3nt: TGTGCCAGCAGTTTTTCTGACCGGGACAGGGATGAAAAACTGTTTTTT
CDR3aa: CASSFSDRDRDEKLFF

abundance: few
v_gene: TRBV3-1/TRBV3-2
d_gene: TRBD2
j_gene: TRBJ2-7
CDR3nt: TGTGCCAGCAGCGCCCTGACTAGCGGGGTCGAGCAGTACTTC
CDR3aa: CASSALTSGVEQYF

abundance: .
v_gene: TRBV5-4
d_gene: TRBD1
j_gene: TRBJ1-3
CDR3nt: TGTGCCAGCAGCCTCCGGGACAGGGCCTCTGGAAACACCATATATTTT
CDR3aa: CASSLRDRASGNTIYF

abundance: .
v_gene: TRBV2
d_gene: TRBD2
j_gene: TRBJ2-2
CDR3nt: TGTGCCAGCAGCGGGGGACTAGCGGGGGCTGGGGAGCTGTTTTTT
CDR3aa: CASSGGLAGAGELFF

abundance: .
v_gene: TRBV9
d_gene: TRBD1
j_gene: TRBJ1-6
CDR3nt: TGTGCCAGCAGCGAGGGGACAGGGTACAATTCACCCCTCCACTTT
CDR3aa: CASSEGTGYNSPLHF

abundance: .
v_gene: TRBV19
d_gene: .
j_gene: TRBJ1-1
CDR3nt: TGTGCCAGTAGTATAGCACTGCTGAACACTGAAGCTTTCTTT
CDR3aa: CASSIALLNTEAFF

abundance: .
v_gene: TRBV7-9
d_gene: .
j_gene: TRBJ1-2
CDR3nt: TGTGCCAGCAGCTTAGAGACCGGGGTAGGCCATGGCTACACCTTC
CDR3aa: CASSLETGVGHGYTF

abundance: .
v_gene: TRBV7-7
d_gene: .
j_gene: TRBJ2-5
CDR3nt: TGTGCTAGCAGGCCCGCTGGACAGCAAGAGACCCAGTACTTC
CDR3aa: CASRPAGQQETQYF

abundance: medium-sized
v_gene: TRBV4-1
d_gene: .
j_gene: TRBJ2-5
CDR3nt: TGCGCCAGCAGCCCCTCTGGCCCGGGGACCCAGTACTTC
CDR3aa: CASSPSGPGTQYF

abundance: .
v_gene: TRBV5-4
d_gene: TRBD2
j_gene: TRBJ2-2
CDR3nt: TGTGCCAGCAGCCAGCCGGCGGGGGACACCGGGGAGCTGTTTTTT
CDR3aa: CASSQPAGDTGELFF

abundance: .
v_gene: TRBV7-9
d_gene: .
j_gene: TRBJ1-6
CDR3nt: TGTGCCAGCAGCTTGGCCGGGACACATCCTTCACCCCTCCACTTT
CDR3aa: CASSLAGTHPSPLHF

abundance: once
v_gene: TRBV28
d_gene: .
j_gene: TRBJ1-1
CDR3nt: TGTGCCAGCAGTTCCCGGAGAGCTTTCTTT
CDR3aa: CASSSRRAFF

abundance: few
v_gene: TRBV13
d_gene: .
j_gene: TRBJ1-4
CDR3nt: TGTGCCAGCAGCTTGTTCGGGGAAAAACTGTTTTTT
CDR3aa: CASSLFGEKLFF

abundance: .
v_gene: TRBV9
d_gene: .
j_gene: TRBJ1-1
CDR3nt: TGTGCCAGCAGCGTAGTACCGGAAGGGGGCACTGAAGCTTTCTTT
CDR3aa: CASSVVPEGGTEAFF

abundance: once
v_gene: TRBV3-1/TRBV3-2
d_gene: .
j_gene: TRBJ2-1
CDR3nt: TGTGCCAGCAGACCTCGGGAGTCCTACAATGAGCAGTTCTTC
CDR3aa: CASRPRESYNEQFF

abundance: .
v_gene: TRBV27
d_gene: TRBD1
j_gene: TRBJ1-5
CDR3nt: TGTGCCAGCAGTAATCAGGGGGCTAGGCAGCCCCAGCATTTT
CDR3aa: CASSNQGARQPQHF

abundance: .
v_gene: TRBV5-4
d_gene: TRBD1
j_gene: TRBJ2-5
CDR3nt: TGTGCCAGCAGTGGGACAGAAAAAGAGACCCAGTACTTC
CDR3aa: CASSGTEKETQYF

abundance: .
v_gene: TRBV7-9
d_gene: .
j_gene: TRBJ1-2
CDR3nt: TGTGCCAGCAGCTTAACCTGGACACCACGGGGCTACACCTTC
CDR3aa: CASSLTWTPRGYTF

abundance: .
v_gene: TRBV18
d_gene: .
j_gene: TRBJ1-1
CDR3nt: TGTGCCAGCTCACCCCCGACAAAGGCTGAAGCTTTCTTT
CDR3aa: CASSPPTKAEAFF